The 24 T cell receptor beta chains presented below share a single source sample, sequenced in a study of T cell repertoires in cytomegalovirus infection (dated by TCRdb to the late 2010s). TCRdb shows the sequencer as Illumina HiSeq 1500. TCRdb reanalyzed the raw reads on its own, using fastp at Q25 for trimming and MiXCR for clone calling, and kept in-frame beta chains. Rows with a matching CDR3 protein are joined into one entry that keeps the most common DNA and genes. For this sample the table gives hundreds of thousands of distinct CDR3 sequences, of which 40% to 50% were detected only once. 35% to 50% of the sample goes to the ten largest clones. The sample's treatment or condition label is to be understood as: in vitro stimulation with specific CMV peptide epitopes to enrich CMV-specific T cells. The antigens for these receptors are not known. Material: cultured PBMCs, obtained from culture after CMV antigen stimulation. All receptors derive from a human donor in good health (CMV status not recorded). Some clones in this sample may be carry-over from other donors' samples.

This clonotype was counted only a few times. The CDR3: CASSFVGGELFF. In DNA, the CDR3 is TGTGCCAGCAGCTTTGTCGGCGGGGAGCTGTTTTTT. This rearrangement joins TRBV7-6 to TRBJ2-2; no clear D gene. Germline-derived CDR1 and CDR2 are SGHVS and FNYEAQ. The length of the CDR3 is 12 residues. V was clipped by 3 bases and J by 7 bases, with 6 bases between them.

V gene TRBV6-2 or TRBV6-3 combines with J gene TRBJ2-1; D uncertain. CDR3 length: 13 amino acids. Germline CDR1 MNHEY, CDR2 SVGEGT. V lost 2 bases and J lost 7, with 9 bases in between. The CDR3 here is CASSYRAMNEQFF. DNA for the CDR3: TGTGCCAGCAGTTACCGGGCTATGAATGAGCAGTTCTTC.

The J gene is TRBJ2-1, the V gene TRBV7-2, with TRBD2 identical over 15 bases. The CDR3 is made up of 15 amino acids. The J segment lost 10 bases and the V segment lost 5 bases, leaving 6 bases of the junction unmatched. CDR1 is SGHTA, CDR2 FQGNSA, per germline. The CDR3 loop reads CASSQEGLAGGEQFF. CDR3 nucleotides: TGTGCCAGCAGCCAGGAGGGACTAGCGGGAGGAGAGCAGTTCTTC.

This chain connects TRBV27 to TRBJ2-5; TRBD1 aligns across 7 bases. V shed 2 bases and J 5 bases; nucleotides not matched to a gene: 8. Germline V CDR1 and CDR2: MNHEY, SMNVEV (reference sequence). CDR3 length: 15 residues. CDR3 sequence reads: CASSLRDRPQETQYF. The CDR3 DNA sequence: TGTGCCAGCAGTTTAAGGGACAGACCCCAGGAGACCCAGTACTTC.

The V gene is TRBV7-2, the J gene TRBJ2-1, with 7 bases identical to TRBD2. CDR1 and CDR2 from the germline V gene are SGHTA and FQGNSA. This CDR3 region has 15 residues. Unmatched junction bases numbered 6, after V lost 5 bases and J lost 2 bases. The CDR3 region is CASSGRGTTYNEQFF. In nucleotides, the CDR3 is TGTGCCAGCAGCGGACGCGGGACTACCTACAATGAGCAGTTCTTC.

The CDR3 sequence is CASSLFSGGNEQFF. The CDR3 coding sequence is TGTGCCAGCAGCTTATTTAGCGGGGGCAATGAGCAGTTCTTC. The chain combines TRBV7-2 with TRBJ2-1; 9 bases line up with TRBD2. The trim removed 2 bases at V and 6 bases at J, leaving 2 bases unmatched. CDR1 SGHTA and CDR2 FQGNSA come from the germline V gene. The CDR3 has 14 amino acids.

This clonotype was seen more than once but under ten times. The V gene is TRBV7-6, the J gene TRBJ1-1; D is unresolved. CDR3 size: 13 residues. Per germline, CDR1 SGHVS and CDR2 FNYEAQ. V was pared by 5 bases and J by 3 bases, with 10 bases between. The CDR3 is CASSLGEDTEAFF. The CDR3 DNA reads TGTGCCAGCAGCCTCGGGGAAGACACTGAAGCTTTCTTT.

This clonotype has a count of ten or more. This sequence joins TRBV12-3 or TRBV12-4 and TRBJ1-2; D ambiguous. V was trimmed by 7 bases and J by 4 bases, leaving 16 bases between them. This CDR3 comprises 14 residues. CDR3 loop: CASTLGSATYGYTF. CDR3 DNA: TGTGCCAGCACCCTGGGGTCAGCGACCTATGGCTACACCTTC.

The chain is built from TRBV14 and TRBJ1-2; D perhaps matches TRBD1 (5 bases). The CDR3 consists of 13 residues. CDR1 is SGHDN and CDR2 is FVKESK in the germline V gene. The germline V and J ends were trimmed by 4 bases and 8 bases, with 14 bases remaining between them. CDR3 DNA: TGTGCCAGCAGCCCCGGGACGTCGGGAGGCTACACCTTC. Encoded protein: CASSPGTSGGYTF.

This chain links TRBV13 with TRBJ2-7; 13 bases are a match to TRBD2. Germline CDR1 PRHDT, CDR2 FYEKMQ (reference sequence). V was clipped by 2 bases and J by 3 bases; unmatched bases: 4. The CDR3 sequence is 16 residues long. The CDR3 region has the DNA TGTGCCAGCAGCTTAAAGAGGACTAGCGGGAGCTACGAGCAGTACTTC. Its translation is CASSLKRTSGSYEQYF.

This chain links TRBV6-2 or TRBV6-3 with TRBJ1-4, with a weak D call TRBD1 (5 bases). V shed 6 bases and J shed 2 bases, with 10 bases lying between them. The germline V gene encodes CDR1 MNHEY and CDR2 SVGEGT. The CDR3 is 14 residues long. The CDR3 reads CASRRRQTNEKLFF. The CDR3 DNA follows: TGTGCCAGCAGAAGAAGACAGACTAATGAAAAACTGTTTTTT.

There are a few counts of this clonotype. The chain uses TRBV24-1 and TRBJ2-1; the match to TRBD1 covers 10 bases. The CDR3 length is 14 residues. Germline V gene data show CDR1 as KGHDR and CDR2 as SFDVKD. V was clipped by 5 bases and J by 8 bases; unmatched bases: 5. The CDR3 nucleotides read TGTGCCACCAGTGTGGGACAGGGGTGGCATGAGCAGTTCTTC. Its translation is CATSVGQGWHEQFF.

The rearrangement joins TRBV6-6 to TRBJ1-5; TRBD1 might be the D (5 bases). This CDR3 is 16 amino acids long. Germline CDR1 reads MNHNY; CDR2 reads SVGAGI (reference sequence). The V and J ends lost 0 bases and 6 bases respectively, with 15 bases between them. CDR3 residues: CASSYSFAGNGQPQHF. The CDR3 DNA follows: TGTGCCAGCAGTTACTCGTTCGCAGGGAACGGTCAGCCCCAGCATTTT.

The table lists this clonotype with a few counts. The chain couples TRBV2 to TRBJ2-3, with TRBD2 matching over 8 bases. Per germline, CDR1 SNHLY and CDR2 FYNNEI. The CDR3 sequence is 18 residues long. V was pared by 2 bases and J by 3 bases, with 13 bases of the junction left unmatched. CDR3 sequence reads: CASSEFGRAHQGTDTQYF. Here the CDR3 DNA reads TGTGCCAGCAGTGAATTCGGGAGGGCCCACCAGGGGACAGATACGCAGTATTTT. Drawing the rest from reference TRBV2 and TRBJ2-3, the complete variable domain is EPEVTQTPSHQVTQMGQEVILRCVPISNHLYFYWYRQILGQKVEFLVSFYNNEISEKSEIFDDQFSVERPDGSNFTLKIRSTKLEDSAMYFCASSEFGRAHQGTDTQYFGPGTRLTVL.

V is TRBV5-3 and J is TRBJ2-4, with 13 bases matching TRBD2. TRBV5-3 is noted as an ORF with a role that remains uncertain. Trimming cost V 8 bases and J 8 bases; bases outside gene matches: 10. The CDR3 is 15 amino acids. DNA for the CDR3: TGTGCCAGCAGCCGACTAGCGGGGGGTCGGGACATTCAGTACTTC. Translation gives CASSRLAGGRDIQYF.

The rearrangement uses TRBV12-3 or TRBV12-4 and TRBJ2-5, with no clear D. The CDR3 covers 14 residues. The V and J ends lost 8 bases and 5 bases respectively, with 18 bases between them. The CDR3 DNA reads as TGTGCCAGCCAAAGGGAATATGGGCAGGAGACCCAGTACTTC. It translates to CASQREYGQETQYF.

The chain carries TRBV6-2 or TRBV6-3 and TRBJ2-1, with 10 bases matching TRBD1. This CDR3 contains 16 residues. V gave up 5 bases and J gave up 6 bases; unmatched junction bases: 10. CDR1 MNHEY and CDR2 SVGEGT come from the germline V gene. The CDR3 is CASSAFAGQGTNEQFF. The CDR3 DNA sequence: TGTGCCAGCAGTGCCTTCGCGGGACAGGGGACCAATGAGCAGTTCTTC.

This clonotype was seen only a few times. This rearrangement joins TRBV7-6 to TRBJ2-2; no definite D call. Germline V gene data show CDR1 as SGHVS and CDR2 as FNYEAQ. V was trimmed by 5 bases and J by 4 bases, leaving 11 bases between them. This CDR3 has 14 amino acids. CDR3: CASSPPMSTGELFF. DNA for the CDR3: TGTGCCAGCAGCCCTCCGATGAGCACCGGGGAGCTGTTTTTT. The full variable domain, with the rest looked up from reference TRBV7-6 and TRBJ2-2, is GAGVSQSPRYKVTKRGQDVALRCDPISGHVSLYWYRQALGQGPEFLTYFNYEAQQDKSGLPNDRFSAERPEGSISTLTIQRTEQRDSAMYRCASSPPMSTGELFFGEGSRLTVL.

The chain recombines TRBV6-1 with TRBJ2-2; possible D gene TRBD1, 6 bases. V lost 7 bases and J 2 bases, leaving 8 bases between the germline ends. This CDR3 has 13 amino acids. CDR1 MNHNS and CDR2 SASEGT come from the germline V gene. The CDR3 DNA reads as TGTGCCAGCAAGACAGGAAACACCGGGGAGCTGTTTTTT. Its protein is CASKTGNTGELFF.

In this sample, this clonotype turned up a few times. The chain combines TRBV7-6 with TRBJ2-7; 8 bases fit TRBD1. The CDR3 length is 15 residues. The germline CDR1 and CDR2 sequences are SGHVS and FNYEAQ. V lost 6 bases to trimming and J lost 6 bases; unmatched junction nucleotides: 13. CDR3 loop: CASSPRVAGGTEQYF. The DNA for the CDR3 is TGTGCCAGCAGTCCACGTGTGGCAGGGGGCACCGAGCAGTACTTC.

This chain uses TRBV12-3 or TRBV12-4 with TRBJ1-5; D gene ambiguous. The CDR3 sequence is 13 residues long. The ends were cut back, 10 bases at V and 0 bases at J, with 10 bases in the middle. CDR3 sequence reads: CATAVGSNQPQHF. The CDR3 bases are TGTGCCACCGCGGTGGGTAGCAATCAGCCCCAGCATTTT.

In DNA form, the CDR3 reads TGTGCCGCGGCGAGCGGGGGCCAAGAGACCCAGTACTTC. Translation gives CAAASGGQETQYF. The gene calls are TRBV15 and TRBJ2-5; 8 nucleotides line up with TRBD2. The ends lost 11 bases at V and 1 base at J; junction bases unmatched: 6. The germline V gene encodes CDR1 LNHNV and CDR2 YYDKDF (reference sequence). CDR3 length equals 13 residues. The full variable domain, in which reference TRBV15 and TRBJ2-5 provide the parts outside the CDR3, is DAMVIQNPRYQVTQFGKPVTLSCSQTLNHNVMYWYQQKSSQAPKLLFHYYDKDFNNEADTPDNFQSRRPNTSFCFLDIRSPGLGDTAMYLCAAASGGQETQYFGPGTRLLVL.

This clonotype was detected only once. This CDR3 is CASSQERTGRGYEQYF. Written as DNA, the CDR3 is TGTGCCAGCAGCCAAGAAAGGACAGGGAGAGGCTACGAGCAGTACTTC. The chain links TRBV3-1 to TRBJ2-7, with 8 bases aligning to TRBD1. V trimming: 0 bases; J trimming: 3 bases; junction bases outside the gene matches: 7. The CDR3 runs 16 residues. Looked up from germline, CDR1 is LGHDT and CDR2 is YNNKEL (reference sequence).

This clonotype was recorded a few times. This chain links TRBV24-1 with TRBJ2-1, with D perhaps assigned TRBD1 or TRBD2 (5 bases each). V lost 4 bases and J lost 4, with 13 bases in between. The germline V gene has CDR1 KGHDR and CDR2 SFDVKD. The CDR3 length is 15 residues. For the CDR3, the DNA is TGTGCCACCAGTGAAGAGGGGATCGGGTACAATGAGCAGTTCTTC. Amino acid sequence: CATSEEGIGYNEQFF.